A selection of T cell receptor beta chains follows, all from one sample in a study of T cell responses to AZD1222 COVID-19 vaccine. Repertoires were generated with immunoSEQ multiplex PCR, while TCRdb's copy carries only in-frame clones and drops some. The table includes about 120,000 clones, around 89% detected once. The sample consisted of peripheral blood, taken on day 0 of AZD1222 vaccination. All receptors come from an adult in good health. Each CDR3 is given with its conserved first and last residue. Fields, in order: J gene, D gene, V gene, clone size, CDR3 protein, CDR3 DNA. A D gene is named only where the DNA matches it firmly. Rows may omit the clone size; those that give it use once, few, many or a size class.

TRBJ1-4 - TRBV19 - CASSGGMGTNEKLFF TGTGCCAGTAGTGGTGGGATGGGGACTAATGAAAAACTGTTTTTT
TRBJ2-7 - TRBV7-2 - CASSFIWTGAYEQYF TGTGCCAGCAGCTTCATCTGGACGGGGGCCTACGAGCAGTACTTC
TRBJ2-4 TRBD2 TRBV5-4 few CASSLGEGGDIQYF TGTGCCAGCAGCTTGGGGGAGGGAGGGGACATTCAGTACTTC
TRBJ2-1 - TRBV7-8 - CASSFSRGGTIYNEQFF TGTGCCAGCAGCTTCTCGCGAGGTGGGACCATTTACAATGAGCAGTTCTTC
TRBJ1-6 - TRBV18 - CASSRDTLNSPLHF TGTGCCAGCTCACGGGACACCCTTAATTCACCCCTCCACTTT
TRBJ1-1 TRBD1 TRBV12-3/TRBV12-4 few CASRDDRAEAFF TGTGCCAGCAGGGACGACAGGGCCGAAGCTTTCTTT
TRBJ1-5 - TRBV15 - CATSRALGRGIQPQHF TGTGCCACCAGCAGAGCTCTGGGCAGGGGTATTCAGCCCCAGCATTTT
TRBJ1-2 TRBD1 TRBV11-2 once CASSKDRDGYTF TGTGCCAGCAGCAAGGACAGGGATGGCTACACCTTC
TRBJ2-1 TRBD2 TRBV6-2/TRBV6-3 once CASSRGLAGGPGNEQFF TGTGCCAGCAGCCGCGGACTAGCGGGGGGGCCGGGCAATGAGCAGTTCTTC
TRBJ1-2 - TRBV19 - CASRPGGGRSYGYTF TGTGCCAGTAGACCCGGCGGGGGCCGGAGCTATGGCTACACCTTC
TRBJ1-6 - TRBV5-1 few CASSLQEPGENSPLHF TGCGCCAGCAGCTTGCAGGAACCAGGGGAGAATTCACCCCTCCACTTT
TRBJ2-7 TRBD2 TRBV28 few CASSPPRGVLYF TGTGCCAGCAGTCCCCCCCGGGGGGTTTTGTACTTC
TRBJ1-1 - TRBV6-5 - CASSNPSNTEAFF TGTGCCAGCAGTAACCCGTCGAACACTGAAGCTTTCTTT
TRBJ1-1 TRBD1 TRBV19 - CASSLVPSDRGRTEAFF TGTGCCAGTAGTTTGGTCCCGTCGGACAGGGGGCGCACTGAAGCTTTCTTT
TRBJ1-1 - TRBV20-1 - CSASFVETEAFF TGCAGTGCTAGTTTTGTTGAGACTGAAGCTTTCTTT
TRBJ1-2 TRBD1 TRBV28 - CASSSDRVAYGYTF TGTGCCAGCAGTTCCGACAGGGTCGCCTATGGCTACACCTTC
TRBJ2-5 - TRBV7-9 - CASSFAEGYQETQYF TGTGCCAGCAGCTTCGCGGAGGGGTACCAAGAGACCCAGTACTTC
TRBJ2-6 - TRBV18 once CASSRSGLSGANVLTF TGTGCCAGCTCACGGTCGGGTTTATCTGGGGCCAACGTCCTGACTTTC
TRBJ2-2 - TRBV18 - CASSPPGGGAGELFF TGTGCCAGCTCACCACCGGGCGGGGGCGCCGGGGAGCTGTTTTTT
TRBJ2-2 - TRBV5-1 - CASLYAGELFF TGCGCCAGTCTCTATGCCGGGGAGCTGTTTTTT
TRBJ2-5 TRBD2 TRBV3-1/TRBV3-2 - CASSHLRTSGGSETQYF TGTGCCAGCAGCCACCTCAGGACTAGCGGGGGATCAGAGACCCAGTACTTC
TRBJ2-7 - TRBV7-2 - CASSHQTDEQYF TGTGCCAGCAGCCATCAGACAGACGAGCAGTACTTC
TRBJ2-1 TRBD2 TRBV15 - CATSRVRGGYNEQFF TGTGCCACCAGCAGAGTTCGGGGGGGTTACAATGAGCAGTTCTTC
TRBJ1-5 - TRBV27 - CASSSQGQGSNQPQHF TGTGCCAGCAGTTCCCAGGGTCAAGGGAGCAATCAGCCCCAGCATTTT
TRBJ1-4 - TRBV4-1 - CASSQVGGEKLFF TGCGCCAGCAGCCAAGTGGGAGGTGAAAAACTGTTTTTT
TRBJ1-6 TRBD1 TRBV18 - CASSPNRGPPSNSPLHF TGTGCCAGCTCACCGAACAGGGGGCCCCCTTCCAATTCACCCCTCCACTTT
TRBJ2-3 - TRBV5-8 - CASSLFKGEGSTQYF TGTGCCAGCAGCTTGTTTAAGGGAGAGGGAAGTACGCAGTATTTT
TRBJ1-1 TRBD1 TRBV10-3 - CAISESPGQGSQAFF TGTGCCATCAGTGAGAGTCCCGGACAGGGCAGTCAAGCTTTCTTT
TRBJ1-3 - TRBV18 - CASSPPGGNTIYF TGTGCCAGCTCACCACCGGGAGGAAACACCATATATTTT
TRBJ2-1 - TRBV19 - CASSMLDEQFF TGTGCCAGTAGTATGTTAGACGAGCAGTTCTTC
TRBJ1-6 TRBD1 TRBV7-9 - CASSTRAGQGNSPLHF TGTGCCAGCAGCACAAGGGCGGGACAGGGAAATTCACCCCTCCACTTT
TRBJ2-1 TRBD2 TRBV6-5 - CASSYSLLAGLFF TGTGCCAGCAGTTACTCGTTACTAGCGGGGTTGTTCTTC
TRBJ1-5 TRBD1 TRBV4-1 - CASSQDLPGGAAQPQHF TGCGCCAGCAGCCAAGATCTGCCAGGGGGCGCGGCTCAGCCCCAGCATTTT
TRBJ1-2 - TRBV7-9 - CASTGVFGYTF TGTGCCAGCACAGGGGTCTTCGGCTACACCTTC
TRBJ1-1 TRBD1 TRBV6-5 - CASTQGVAMNTEAFF TGTGCCAGCACCCAGGGGGTAGCTATGAACACTGAAGCTTTCTTT